This T cell receptor beta chain was found in a study of T cells in Graves' hyperthyroidism and ophthalmopathy. V lost 4 bases to trimming and J lost 3 bases; unmatched junction nucleotides: 5. The V gene's germline CDR1 is SGHVS and CDR2 FNYEAQ. This CDR3 is 15 amino acids long. Lactation, pregnancy, other autoimmune disease or uncontrolled infection led to exclusion of patients. This clonotype was recorded many times. Researchers amplified the TCR beta CDR3 regions from RNA transcripts. The TCR CDR3 was amplified in a first-round RT-PCR using the HTBI primer set. Using its own MiXCR run on the multiplex PCR reads, TCRdb lists one record per CDR3 protein. The data show hundreds of thousands of distinct CDR3 sequences, with approximately 14% seen just once and roughly 10% held by the top ten.

V and J are TRBV7-6 and TRBJ2-3, with 9 bases lining up with TRBD1. Sequencing was carried out using blood. The receptor was derived from a woman younger than 30 with Graves' hyperthyroidism. This CDR3 is CASSSRQGGTDTQYF. The DNA of the CDR3 is TGTGCCAGCAGCTCCCGACAGGGGGGGACAGATACGCAGTATTTT.